The 22 T cell receptor beta chains listed next were all sequenced from one sample in a study of blood T cell repertoires in COVID-19. The repertoire was sequenced with immunoSEQ multiplex PCR; TCRdb's copy has only in-frame clones and lacks some. The top ten clones hold around 3.5% of a sample with 200,000 to 250,000 clones, around four fifths of them seen once. Material for sequencing was PBMCs or T cells enriched from blood (not recorded which). The origin of the receptors is a woman aged 40 to 55 who had been exposed to COVID-19.

The gene calls are TRBV5-4 and TRBJ2-3; 8 bases line up with TRBD2. This CDR3 comprises 16 residues. J was trimmed by 3 bases and V by 2 bases; bases with no gene match: 8. From germline, CDR1 is SGHNT and CDR2 YYREEE (reference sequence). In DNA form, the CDR3 reads TGTGCCAGCAGCTTATATTCGGGGGGGAGGACAGATACGCAGTATTTT. It specifies CASSLYSGGRTDTQYF.

This chain joins TRBV11-2 and TRBJ1-1, with TRBD1 as a possible D gene (5 bases). The V end lost 6 bases, the J end lost 4 bases, and 12 bases lay between the germline ends. Germline V CDR1 and CDR2: SGHAT, FQNNGV. This CDR3 spans 13 amino acids. CDR3 residues: CASRAPGGTEAFF. The CDR3 nucleotides read TGTGCCAGCAGAGCCCCGGGGGGCACTGAAGCTTTCTTT.

This clone has more than one count but fewer than ten. The chain joins TRBV5-4 to TRBJ2-6, with a tentative D call TRBD1 (5 bases). The CDR3 is made up of 17 amino acids. CDR1 is SGHNT, CDR2 YYREEE, per germline (reference sequence). Trimming left V 4 bases short and J 1 base short, with 15 bases between. The CDR3 here is CASSLGPFPSGANVLTF. Written as DNA, the CDR3 is TGTGCCAGCAGCCTGGGGCCCTTCCCATCTGGGGCCAACGTCCTGACTTTC.

The genes are TRBV7-2 and TRBJ2-3; no clear D gene. The CDR3 runs to 14 residues. Trimming left V 5 bases short and J 1 base short, with 10 bases between. Germline V CDR1 and CDR2: SGHTA, FQGNSA. CDR3 DNA sequence: TGTGCCAGCAGCACTGGAGCTGGCACAGATACGCAGTATTTT. Its protein is CASSTGAGTDTQYF.

This sequence joins TRBV10-3 and TRBJ2-1, with a tentative D call TRBD2 (6 bases). CDR3 size: 15 residues. V was shortened by 0 bases and J by 1 base, with 7 bases between the two germline ends. Germline V gives CDR1 ENHRY, CDR2 SYGVKD. For the CDR3, the DNA is TGTGCCATCAGTGAGTCGGGGGGTTCCTACAATGAGCAGTTCTTC. Translating gives CAISESGGSYNEQFF.

V usage is TRBV6-6 and J usage is TRBJ2-7; 8 bases are shared with TRBD2. V lost 6 bases and J lost 6; bases outside the gene matches: 10. The germline CDR1 and CDR2 sequences are MNHNY and SVGAGI (reference sequence). The CDR3 is made up of 14 amino acids. In DNA, the CDR3 is TGTGCCAGCAGCTCCAGCGGGGGCGGGCTCGAGCAGTACTTC. Translating it yields CASSSSGGGLEQYF.

This chain connects TRBV28 to TRBJ2-1, with 10 bases fitting TRBD2. This CDR3 comprises 15 residues. CDR1 and CDR2 from the germline V gene are MDHEN and SYDVKM. The junction had 6 bases not matched to a gene; V was cut back by 1 base and J by 9 bases. CDR3 loop: CASSLSSGGASEQFF. CDR3 DNA: TGTGCCAGCAGTTTATCCAGCGGGGGGGCCAGTGAGCAGTTCTTC.

The chain is built from TRBV18 and TRBJ2-2; 8 bases align to TRBD1. V lost 8 bases and J lost 9; bases outside the gene matches: 5. This CDR3 is built from 12 residues. Germline V CDR1 and CDR2: KGHSH, LQKENI. The CDR3, as DNA: TGTGCCAGCCACCCAGGGGGCAGGGAGCTGTTTTTT. The encoded protein is CASHPGGRELFF.

This clone has just one count. This chain uses TRBV6-5 with TRBJ2-7; TRBD2 might be the D (6 bases). The V end lost 6 bases, the J end lost 7 bases, and 19 bases lay between the germline ends. The CDR3 totals 14 residues. Germline lookup yields CDR1 MNHEY and CDR2 SVGAGI. The CDR3 nucleotides read TGTGCCAGCAGCCCGACTAGGACCCCGAAAGAGCAGTACTTC. As protein: CASSPTRTPKEQYF.

This chain joins TRBV7-9 and TRBJ1-2; TRBD1 aligns across 8 bases. CDR1 is SEHNR, CDR2 FQNEAQ, per germline (reference sequence). Unmatched junction bases numbered 18, after V lost 7 bases and J lost 8 bases. The CDR3 runs to 16 residues. Here the CDR3 reads CASISPSTGGVQGYTF. CDR3 bases: TGTGCCAGCATCAGCCCATCAACAGGGGGAGTACAGGGCTACACCTTC.

The chain links TRBV6-5 to TRBJ1-4; TRBD1 matches 8 bases. Germline CDR1 and CDR2: MNHEY and SVGAGI. V shed 2 bases, J shed 10 bases, and the junction held 3 bases outside the gene matches. The CDR3 sequence is 13 residues long. The CDR3 DNA reads TGTGCCAGCAGTTACCGTGACAGGGGAAAACTGTTTTTT. It specifies CASSYRDRGKLFF.

This CDR3 reads CASSYVGLGQQAQYF. The DNA for the CDR3 is TGTGCCAGCAGTTACGTCGGATTGGGACAGCAGGCGCAGTATTTT. The chain employs TRBV6-5 and TRBJ2-3; 7 positions agree with TRBD1. Per germline, CDR1 MNHEY and CDR2 SVGAGI. This CDR3 is 15 amino acids long. The junction had 12 bases not matched to a gene; V was cut back by 2 bases and J by 10 bases.

The chain links TRBV5-4 to TRBJ2-3, with TRBD2 identical over 12 bases. The CDR3 is 15 amino acids. Per the germline V gene, CDR1 is SGHNT and CDR2 is YYREEE (reference sequence). The ends lost 4 bases at V and 4 bases at J; junction bases unmatched: 4. CDR3 in amino acids: CASSTTSGGADTQYF. The DNA for the CDR3 is TGTGCCAGCAGCACGACTAGCGGGGGTGCAGATACGCAGTATTTT.

The chain uses TRBV4-3 and TRBJ1-6, with D tentatively TRBD1 (6 bases). Germline loops: CDR1 LGHNA, CDR2 YSLEER. Trimming took 4 bases from V and 2 from J, leaving 18 bases between them. This CDR3 has 18 amino acids. DNA of the CDR3: TGCGCCAGCAGCCGGGATCAGACGGGGGGGCCCTATAATTCACCCCTCCACTTT. It encodes CASSRDQTGGPYNSPLHF.

The chain recombines TRBV4-2 with TRBJ2-7; 9 nucleotides line up with TRBD1. The CDR3 has 16 residues. V trimming: 0 bases; J trimming: 2 bases; junction bases outside the gene matches: 5. Germline values: CDR1 LGHNA, CDR2 YNFKEQ. CDR3 in amino acids: CASSQDRGQGTYEQYF. The CDR3 coding sequence is TGTGCCAGCAGCCAAGATCGCGGACAGGGGACCTACGAGCAGTACTTC.

The V call is TRBV4-1, the J call TRBJ2-3; 10 bases align to TRBD2. Germline CDR1 is MGHRA and CDR2 is YSYEKL. V dropped 0 bases and J dropped 1; count of bases not matched to a gene: 13. CDR3 length: 20 residues. The CDR3 DNA reads TGCGCCAGCAGCCAAGATCCCGACAGCGGGGGGGCCGGGGGCACAGATACGCAGTATTTT. Translation gives CASSQDPDSGGAGGTDTQYF.

The chain is built from TRBV6-2 or TRBV6-3 and TRBJ2-7; D unclear. Per germline, CDR1 MNHEY and CDR2 SVGEGT. Deletions cut 2 bases from V and 3 bases from J, with 2 bases between. The CDR3 has 11 residues. CDR3 sequence reads: CASSYLYEQYF. CDR3 nucleotide sequence: TGTGCCAGCAGTTACCTCTACGAGCAGTACTTC.

V is TRBV7-3 and J is TRBJ2-5; a possible D gene is TRBD1 (6 bases). The CDR3 is made up of 14 amino acids. V dropped 5 bases and J dropped 3 bases, with 13 bases sitting between them. Germline CDR1 SGHTA, CDR2 FQGTGA. The CDR3 spells CASSLQGQEETQYF. CDR3 DNA: TGTGCCAGCAGCCTCCAGGGGCAGGAAGAGACCCAGTACTTC. The full variable domain, in which reference TRBV7-3 and TRBJ2-5 provide the parts outside the CDR3, is GAGVSQTPSNKVTEKGKYVELRCDPISGHTALYWYRQSLGQGPEFLIYFQGTGAADDSGLPNDRFFAVRPEGSVSTLKIQRTERGDSAVYLCASSLQGQEETQYFGPGTRLLVL.

This chain joins TRBV28 and TRBJ1-2, with unresolved D. Germline assignment: CDR1 MDHEN and CDR2 SYDVKM. The CDR3 contains 15 residues. Deletions cut 6 bases from V and 8 bases from J, with 22 bases between. CDR3 nucleotides: TGTGCCAGCAGACTACTCGGGGTTGCATCGGGGGGCTACACCTTC. This gives the protein CASRLLGVASGGYTF.

This clone turned up a few times. The rearrangement uses TRBV28 and TRBJ1-2; TRBD1 matches at 10 bases. Germline lookup yields CDR1 MDHEN and CDR2 SYDVKM. There are 14 residues in the CDR3. Trimming took 7 bases from V and 5 from J; bases not matched to a gene: 7. The CDR3 DNA sequence: TGTGCCAGCACGAGACAGGGGGCTAGGTATGGCTACACCTTC. This codes for CASTRQGARYGYTF.

The chain employs TRBV28 and TRBJ1-3, with D possibly TRBD1 on 6 matching bases. Germline values: CDR1 MDHEN, CDR2 SYDVKM. V was clipped by 3 bases and J by 5 bases, with 20 bases between them. This CDR3 contains 17 residues. The CDR3 loop is CASSFPPLDRRRNTIYF. CDR3 sequence (DNA): TGTGCCAGCAGTTTTCCCCCCCTCGACAGGCGTCGAAACACCATATATTTT.

Notes on this clone: Other DNA sequences within the sample encode an identical CDR3. The CDR3 protein is CASSYGQNTEAFF. The CDR3 coding sequence is TGTGCCAGCAGTTACGGACAGAACACTGAAGCTTTCTTT. The chain has TRBV5-8 and TRBJ1-1; possible D gene TRBD1, 5 bases. The germline V gene has CDR1 SGHTS and CDR2 YDEGEE. The CDR3 length is 13 residues. Trimming pared 5 bases from V and 1 base from J, leaving 9 bases between.